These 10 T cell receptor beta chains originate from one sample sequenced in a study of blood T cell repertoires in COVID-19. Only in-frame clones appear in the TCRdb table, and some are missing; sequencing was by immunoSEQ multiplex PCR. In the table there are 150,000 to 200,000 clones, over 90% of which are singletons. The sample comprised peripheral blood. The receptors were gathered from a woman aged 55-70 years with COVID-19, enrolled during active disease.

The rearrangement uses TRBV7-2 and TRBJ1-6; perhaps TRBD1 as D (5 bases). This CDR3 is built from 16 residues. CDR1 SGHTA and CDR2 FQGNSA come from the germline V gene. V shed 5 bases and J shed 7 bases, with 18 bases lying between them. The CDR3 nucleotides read TGTGCCAGCAGCCGGTTCGGGGGGGTGGGAAATTCACCCCTCCACTTT. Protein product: CASSRFGGVGNSPLHF.

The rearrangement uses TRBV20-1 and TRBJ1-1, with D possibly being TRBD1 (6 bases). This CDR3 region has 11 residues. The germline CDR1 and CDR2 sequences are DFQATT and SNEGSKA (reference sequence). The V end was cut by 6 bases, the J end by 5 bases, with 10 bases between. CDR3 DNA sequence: TGCAGTGCCAACAGGGAGACTGAAGCTTTCTTT. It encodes CSANRETEAFF.

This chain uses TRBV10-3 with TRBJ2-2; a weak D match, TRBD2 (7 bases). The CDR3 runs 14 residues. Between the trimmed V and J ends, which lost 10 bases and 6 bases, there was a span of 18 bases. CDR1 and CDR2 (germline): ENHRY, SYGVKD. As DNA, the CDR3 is TGTGCCAGCCAGAACAGGGAGGGTCCCGGGGAGCTGTTTTTT. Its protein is CASQNREGPGELFF.

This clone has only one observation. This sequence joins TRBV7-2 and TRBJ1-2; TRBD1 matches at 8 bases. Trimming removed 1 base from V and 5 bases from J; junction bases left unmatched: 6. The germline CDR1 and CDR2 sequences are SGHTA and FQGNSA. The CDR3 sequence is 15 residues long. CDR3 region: CASSLGSGQGYGYTF. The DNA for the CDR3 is TGTGCCAGCAGCTTAGGATCCGGACAGGGTTATGGCTACACCTTC.

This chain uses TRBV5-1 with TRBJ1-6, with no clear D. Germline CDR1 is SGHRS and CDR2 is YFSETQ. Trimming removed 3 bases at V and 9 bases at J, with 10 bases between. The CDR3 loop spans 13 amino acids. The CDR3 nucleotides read TGCGCCAGCAGCTCGGAGGATGGTTCACCCCTCCACTTT. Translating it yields CASSSEDGSPLHF.

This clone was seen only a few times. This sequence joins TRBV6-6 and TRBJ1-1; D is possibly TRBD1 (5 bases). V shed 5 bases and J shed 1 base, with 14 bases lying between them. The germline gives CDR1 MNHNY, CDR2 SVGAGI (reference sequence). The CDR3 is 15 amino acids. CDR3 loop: CASSVGGIRNTEAFF. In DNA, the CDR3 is TGTGCCAGCAGTGTGGGGGGAATAAGGAACACTGAAGCTTTCTTT.

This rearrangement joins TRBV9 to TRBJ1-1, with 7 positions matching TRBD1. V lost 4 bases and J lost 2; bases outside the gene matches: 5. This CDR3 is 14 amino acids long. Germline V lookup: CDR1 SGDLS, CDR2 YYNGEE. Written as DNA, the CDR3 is TGTGCCAGCAGCCCAGGGGGTATCAACACTGAAGCTTTCTTT. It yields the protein CASSPGGINTEAFF.

CDR3 in amino acids: CASSQNGQSNEKLFF. CDR3 sequence (DNA): TGTGCCAGCTCACAAAACGGACAGTCTAATGAAAAACTGTTTTTT. The rearrangement uses TRBV18 and TRBJ1-4; D is perhaps TRBD1 (6 bases). V lost 4 bases and J lost 3, with 12 bases in between. The germline V gene encodes CDR1 KGHSH and CDR2 LQKENI. The CDR3 length is 15 residues. The full variable domain, its missing parts supplied by reference TRBV18 and TRBJ1-4, is NAGVMQNPRHLVRRRGQEARLRCSPMKGHSHVYWYRQLPEEGLKFMVYLQKENIIDESGMPKERFSAEFPKEGPSILRIQQVVRGDSAAYFCASSQNGQSNEKLFFGSGTQLSVL.

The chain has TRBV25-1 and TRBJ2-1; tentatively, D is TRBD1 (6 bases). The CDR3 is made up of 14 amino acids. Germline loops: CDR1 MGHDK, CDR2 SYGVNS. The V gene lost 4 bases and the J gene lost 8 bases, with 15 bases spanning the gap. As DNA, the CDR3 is TGTGCCAGCAGTGCGCAGGGGCGTTGGGATGAGCAGTTCTTC. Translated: CASSAQGRWDEQFF.

The CDR3 sequence is CASSPTYNEQFF. The CDR3 nucleotides are TGTGCCAGCAGCCCAACCTACAATGAGCAGTTCTTC. The chain employs TRBV7-9 and TRBJ2-1; D gene unclear. Trimming cost V 5 bases and J 2 bases, with 4 bases left between them. Germline V CDR1 and CDR2: SEHNR, FQNEAQ (reference sequence). The CDR3 totals 12 residues.